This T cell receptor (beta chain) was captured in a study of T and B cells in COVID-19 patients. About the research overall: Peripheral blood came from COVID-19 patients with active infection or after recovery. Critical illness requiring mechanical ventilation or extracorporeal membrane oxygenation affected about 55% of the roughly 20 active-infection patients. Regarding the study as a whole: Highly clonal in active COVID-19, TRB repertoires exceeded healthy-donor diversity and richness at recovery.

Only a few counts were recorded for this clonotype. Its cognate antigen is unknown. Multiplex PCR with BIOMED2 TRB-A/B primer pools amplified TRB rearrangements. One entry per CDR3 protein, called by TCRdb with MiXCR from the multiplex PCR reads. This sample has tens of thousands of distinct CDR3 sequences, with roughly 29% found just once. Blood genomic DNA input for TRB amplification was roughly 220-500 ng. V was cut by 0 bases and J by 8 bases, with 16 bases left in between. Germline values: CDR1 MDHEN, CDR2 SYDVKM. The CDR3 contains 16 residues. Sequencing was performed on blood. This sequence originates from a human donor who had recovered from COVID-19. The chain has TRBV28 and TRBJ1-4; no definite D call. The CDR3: CASSLWGGPKPEKLFF. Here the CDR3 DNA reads TGTGCCAGCAGTTTATGGGGCGGCCCGAAACCCGAAAAACTGTTTTTT.